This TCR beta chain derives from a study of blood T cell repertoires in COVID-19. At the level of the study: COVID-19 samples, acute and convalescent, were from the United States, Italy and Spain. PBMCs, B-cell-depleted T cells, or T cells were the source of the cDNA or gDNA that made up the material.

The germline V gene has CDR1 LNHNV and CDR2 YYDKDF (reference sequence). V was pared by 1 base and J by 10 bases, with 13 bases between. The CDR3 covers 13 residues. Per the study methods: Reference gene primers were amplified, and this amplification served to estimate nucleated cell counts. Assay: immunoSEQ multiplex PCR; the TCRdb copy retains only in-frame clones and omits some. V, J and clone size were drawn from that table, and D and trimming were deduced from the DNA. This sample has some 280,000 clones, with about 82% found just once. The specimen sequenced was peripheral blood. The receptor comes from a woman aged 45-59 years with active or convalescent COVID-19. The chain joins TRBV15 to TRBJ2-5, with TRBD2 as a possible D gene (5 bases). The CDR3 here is CATSRGPGEDQYF. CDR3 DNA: TGTGCCACCAGCAGAGGTCCCGGGGAAGACCAGTACTTC.